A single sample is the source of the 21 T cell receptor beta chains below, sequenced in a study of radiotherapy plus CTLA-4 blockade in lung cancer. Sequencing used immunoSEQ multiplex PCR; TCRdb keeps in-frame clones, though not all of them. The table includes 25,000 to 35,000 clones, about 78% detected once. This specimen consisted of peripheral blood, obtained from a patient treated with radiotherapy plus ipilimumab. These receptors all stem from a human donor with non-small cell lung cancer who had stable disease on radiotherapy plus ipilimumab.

The CDR3 DNA reads as TGTGCCAGCAGCTTCTCGGGACAGCAAGCTTTCTTT. Translated, it gives CASSFSGQQAFF. The chain recombines TRBV7-8 with TRBJ1-1, with TRBD1 matching 7 bases. The germline CDR1 and CDR2 sequences are SGHVS and FQNEAQ. The CDR3 covers 12 residues. J gave up 9 bases and V 3 bases, and 4 bases lay outside the gene matches.

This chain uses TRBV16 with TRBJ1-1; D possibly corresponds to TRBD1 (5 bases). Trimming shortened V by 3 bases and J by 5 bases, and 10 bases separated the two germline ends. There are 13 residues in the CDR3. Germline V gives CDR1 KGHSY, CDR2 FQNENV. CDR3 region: CASSQEKGTEAFF. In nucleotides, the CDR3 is TGTGCCAGCAGCCAGGAAAAGGGGACTGAAGCTTTCTTT.

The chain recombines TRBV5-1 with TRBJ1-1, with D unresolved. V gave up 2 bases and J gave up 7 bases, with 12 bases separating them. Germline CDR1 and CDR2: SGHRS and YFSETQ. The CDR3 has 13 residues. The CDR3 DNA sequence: TGCGCCAGCAGCTTACAATCAAGCGGTGAAGCTTTCTTT. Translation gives CASSLQSSGEAFF.

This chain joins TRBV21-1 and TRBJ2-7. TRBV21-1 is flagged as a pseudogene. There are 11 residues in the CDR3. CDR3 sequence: CASSTAGEQYV. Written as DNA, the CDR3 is TGTGCCAGCAGCACAGCGGGTGAGCAGTACGTC.

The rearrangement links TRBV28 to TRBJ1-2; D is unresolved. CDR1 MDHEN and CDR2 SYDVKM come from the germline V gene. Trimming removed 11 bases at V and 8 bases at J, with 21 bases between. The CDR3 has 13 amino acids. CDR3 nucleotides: TGTGCCGGCACCCTAGGACGGTGGAAAGGCTACACCTTC. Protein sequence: CAGTLGRWKGYTF.

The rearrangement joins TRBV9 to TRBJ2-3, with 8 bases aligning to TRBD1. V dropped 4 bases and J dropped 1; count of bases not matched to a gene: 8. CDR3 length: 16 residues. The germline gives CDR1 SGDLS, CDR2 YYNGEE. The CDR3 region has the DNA TGTGCCAGCAGCCCCCAGACAGGGGCTCGCACAGATACGCAGTATTTT. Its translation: CASSPQTGARTDTQYF.

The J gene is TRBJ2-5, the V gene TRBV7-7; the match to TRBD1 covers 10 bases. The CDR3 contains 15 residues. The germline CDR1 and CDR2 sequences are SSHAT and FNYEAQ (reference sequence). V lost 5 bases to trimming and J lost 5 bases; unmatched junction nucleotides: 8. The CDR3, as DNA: TGTGCCAGCAGCGAGACAGGGGGCGGGTCGGAGACCCAGTACTTC. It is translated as CASSETGGGSETQYF.

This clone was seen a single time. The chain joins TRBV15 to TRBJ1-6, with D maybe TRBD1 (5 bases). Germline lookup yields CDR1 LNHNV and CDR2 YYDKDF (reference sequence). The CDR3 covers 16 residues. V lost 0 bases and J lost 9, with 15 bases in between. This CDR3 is CATSRDLGQGASPLHF. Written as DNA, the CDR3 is TGTGCCACCAGCAGAGATTTAGGGCAGGGAGCTTCACCCCTCCACTTT.

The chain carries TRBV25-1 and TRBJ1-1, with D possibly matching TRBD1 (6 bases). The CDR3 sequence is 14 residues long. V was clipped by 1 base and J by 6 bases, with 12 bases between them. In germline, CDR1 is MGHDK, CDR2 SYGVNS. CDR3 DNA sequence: TGTGCCAGCAGTGAATTCGTGGGGGCCTCTGAAGCTTTCTTT. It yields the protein CASSEFVGASEAFF. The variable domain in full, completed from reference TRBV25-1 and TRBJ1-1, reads EADIYQTPRYLVIGTGKKITLECSQTMGHDKMYWYQQDPGMELHLIHYSYGVNSTEKGDLSSESTVSRIRTEHFPLTLESARPSHTSQYLCASSEFVGASEAFFGQGTRLTVV.

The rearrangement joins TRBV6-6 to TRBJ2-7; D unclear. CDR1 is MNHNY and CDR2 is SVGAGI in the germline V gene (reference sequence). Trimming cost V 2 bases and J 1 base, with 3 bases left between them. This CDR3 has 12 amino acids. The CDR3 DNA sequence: TGTGCCAGCAGTTACGATTCCTACGAGCAGTACGTC. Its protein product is CASSYDSYEQYV.

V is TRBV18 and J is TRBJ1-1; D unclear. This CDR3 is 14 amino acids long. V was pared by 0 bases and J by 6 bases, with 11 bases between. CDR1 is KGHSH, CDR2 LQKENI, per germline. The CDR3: CASSPPRSGAEAFF. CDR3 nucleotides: TGTGCCAGCTCACCACCGAGGAGCGGGGCTGAAGCTTTCTTT. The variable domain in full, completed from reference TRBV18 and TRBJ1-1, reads NAGVMQNPRHLVRRRGQEARLRCSPMKGHSHVYWYRQLPEEGLKFMVYLQKENIIDESGMPKERFSAEFPKEGPSILRIQQVVRGDSAAYFCASSPPRSGAEAFFGQGTRLTVV.

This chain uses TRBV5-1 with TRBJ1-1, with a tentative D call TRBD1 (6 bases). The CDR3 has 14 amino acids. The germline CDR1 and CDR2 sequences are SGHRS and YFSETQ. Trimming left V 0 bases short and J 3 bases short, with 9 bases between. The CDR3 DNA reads TGCGCCAGCAGCTTGGCAGGGGTGGACACTGAAGCTTTCTTT. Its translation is CASSLAGVDTEAFF.

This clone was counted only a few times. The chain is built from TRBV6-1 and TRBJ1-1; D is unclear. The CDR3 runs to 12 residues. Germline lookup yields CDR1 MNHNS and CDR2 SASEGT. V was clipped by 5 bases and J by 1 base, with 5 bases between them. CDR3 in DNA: TGTGCCAGCAGTTATCCGAACACTGAAGCTTTCTTT. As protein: CASSYPNTEAFF.

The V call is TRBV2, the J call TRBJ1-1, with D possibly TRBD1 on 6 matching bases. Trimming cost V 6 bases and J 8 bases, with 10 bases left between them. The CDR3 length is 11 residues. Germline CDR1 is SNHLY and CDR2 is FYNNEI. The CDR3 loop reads CASRTDREAFF. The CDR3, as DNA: TGTGCCAGCAGAACGGACAGAGAAGCTTTCTTT.

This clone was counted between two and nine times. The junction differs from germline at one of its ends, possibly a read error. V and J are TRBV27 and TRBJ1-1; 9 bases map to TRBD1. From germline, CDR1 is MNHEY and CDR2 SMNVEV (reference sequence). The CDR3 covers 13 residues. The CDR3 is CATSFSGTGRAFF. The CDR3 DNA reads TGTGCCACCAGTTTCTCGGGGACAGGGCGCGCTTTCTTT.

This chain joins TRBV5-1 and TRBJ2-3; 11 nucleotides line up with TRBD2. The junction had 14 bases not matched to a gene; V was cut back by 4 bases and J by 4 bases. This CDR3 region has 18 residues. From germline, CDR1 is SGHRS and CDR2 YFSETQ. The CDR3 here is CASSPRATSGGGADTQYF. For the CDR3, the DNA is TGCGCCAGCAGCCCACGGGCCACTAGCGGGGGAGGTGCAGATACGCAGTATTTT.

The CDR3 sequence is CASSGETGGSNTEAFF. The CDR3 region has the DNA TGTGCCAGTAGTGGGGAGACAGGGGGCTCGAACACTGAAGCTTTCTTT. The chain has TRBV19 and TRBJ1-1; 10 bases align to TRBD1. CDR3 length: 16 amino acids. Germline V gene data show CDR1 as LNHDA and CDR2 as SQIVND (reference sequence). The V gene end was trimmed by 5 bases and the J gene end by 1 base; junction bases not matched to a gene: 7.

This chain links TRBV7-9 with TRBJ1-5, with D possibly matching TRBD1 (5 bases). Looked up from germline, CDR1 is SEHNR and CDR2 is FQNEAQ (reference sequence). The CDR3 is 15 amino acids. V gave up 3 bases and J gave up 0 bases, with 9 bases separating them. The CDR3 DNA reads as TGTGCCAGCAGCTTGGGGGACGGTAGCAATCAGCCCCAGCATTTT. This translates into CASSLGDGSNQPQHF.

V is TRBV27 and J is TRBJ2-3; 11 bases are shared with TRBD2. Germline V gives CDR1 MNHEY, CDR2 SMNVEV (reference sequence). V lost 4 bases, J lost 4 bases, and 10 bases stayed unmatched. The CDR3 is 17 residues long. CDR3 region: CASSYDPTSGVSDTQYF. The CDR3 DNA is TGTGCCAGCAGTTACGACCCGACTAGCGGGGTGTCAGATACGCAGTATTTT.

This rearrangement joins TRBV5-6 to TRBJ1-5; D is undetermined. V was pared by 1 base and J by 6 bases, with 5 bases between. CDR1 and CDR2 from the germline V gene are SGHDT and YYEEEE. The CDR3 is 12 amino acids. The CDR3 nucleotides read TGTGCCAGCAGCTTGAATGGTCAGCCCCAGCATTTT. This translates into CASSLNGQPQHF.

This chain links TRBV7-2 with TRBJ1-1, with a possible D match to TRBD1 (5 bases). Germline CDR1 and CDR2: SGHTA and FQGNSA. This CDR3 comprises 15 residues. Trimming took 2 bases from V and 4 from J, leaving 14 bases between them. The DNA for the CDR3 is TGTGCCAGCAGCTTAATCCAGGGCTTAGGCACTGAAGCTTTCTTT. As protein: CASSLIQGLGTEAFF. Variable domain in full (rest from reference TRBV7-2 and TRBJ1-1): GAGVSQSPSNKVTEKGKDVELRCDPISGHTALYWYRQSLGQGLEFLIYFQGNSAPDKSGLPSDRFSAERTGGSVSTLTIQRTQQEDSAVYLCASSLIQGLGTEAFFGQGTRLTVV.